Listed below are T cell receptor beta chains from one sample, sequenced in a study of blood T cell repertoires in COVID-19. The repertoire was sequenced with immunoSEQ multiplex PCR; TCRdb's copy has only in-frame clones and lacks some. The sample comprises a few hundred thousand clones, 65% to 85% of which are singletons, and about 3.4% rests with the top ten. The sequencing input was PBMCs or T cells enriched from blood (not recorded which). The source of these receptors is a woman aged 55-70 years who had recovered from COVID-19. The CDR3 runs from the conserved cysteine through the conserved F or W. D genes are given only for firm matches.

j_call: TRBJ2-2; d_call: -; v_call: TRBV6-5; cdr3_aa: CASSSGTANTGELFF
j_call: TRBJ1-4; d_call: TRBD1; v_call: TRBV5-3; cdr3_aa: CARSLVTGGPGHEKLFF
j_call: TRBJ2-5; d_call: -; v_call: TRBV2; cdr3_aa: CARAQGGETQYF
j_call: TRBJ2-2; d_call: -; v_call: TRBV2; cdr3_aa: CASRRTDNTGELFF
j_call: TRBJ1-2; d_call: -; v_call: TRBV27; cdr3_aa: CASSPRGAGTNYGYTF
j_call: TRBJ1-1; d_call: TRBD1; v_call: TRBV6-5; cdr3_aa: CASSYSAGGTEAFF
j_call: TRBJ2-5; d_call: TRBD1; v_call: TRBV7-3; cdr3_aa: CASSPTGVETQYF
j_call: TRBJ2-3; d_call: TRBD2; v_call: TRBV19; cdr3_aa: CASSPRQAGARGTDTQYF
j_call: TRBJ2-7; d_call: TRBD2; v_call: TRBV19; cdr3_aa: CASMGSGGDEQYF
j_call: TRBJ2-7; d_call: -; v_call: TRBV3-1/TRBV3-2; cdr3_aa: CASSPGDSTYEQYF
j_call: TRBJ2-1; d_call: TRBD2; v_call: TRBV5-1; cdr3_aa: CASSKGIGLADNEQFF
j_call: TRBJ1-2; d_call: -; v_call: TRBV12-3/TRBV12-4; cdr3_aa: CASSFEEVRGYTF
j_call: TRBJ1-3; d_call: -; v_call: TRBV5-1; cdr3_aa: CASRQTGPGNTIYF
j_call: TRBJ2-1; d_call: TRBD1; v_call: TRBV2; cdr3_aa: CASSESGTGSNEQFF
j_call: TRBJ1-6; d_call: -; v_call: TRBV2; cdr3_aa: CASKPQIDSPLHF
j_call: TRBJ1-2; d_call: TRBD1; v_call: TRBV7-2; cdr3_aa: CASSPQGPYGYTF
j_call: TRBJ2-7; d_call: TRBD1; v_call: TRBV5-4; cdr3_aa: CASSRRGQGASYEQYF
j_call: TRBJ2-3; d_call: TRBD2; v_call: TRBV5-4; cdr3_aa: CASTIIRTSGGAGDTQYF
j_call: TRBJ1-2; d_call: TRBD1; v_call: TRBV7-9; cdr3_aa: CASSLRTGVQMEDGYTF
j_call: TRBJ2-7; d_call: -; v_call: TRBV7-9; cdr3_aa: CASSSQGYEQYF
j_call: TRBJ2-3; d_call: TRBD2; v_call: TRBV7-2; cdr3_aa: CASSPQRGGDTQYF
j_call: TRBJ1-2; d_call: TRBD1; v_call: TRBV5-5; cdr3_aa: CASSIQGAGGYTF
j_call: TRBJ1-3; d_call: -; v_call: TRBV7-2; cdr3_aa: CASSLGWSGGGDTIYF
j_call: TRBJ2-1; d_call: TRBD2; v_call: TRBV19; cdr3_aa: CASSRLAVPSANEQFF
j_call: TRBJ2-7; d_call: TRBD1; v_call: TRBV19; cdr3_aa: CASSDSDRGEQYF
j_call: TRBJ2-5; d_call: -; v_call: TRBV24-1; cdr3_aa: CATSDPNQETQYF
j_call: TRBJ1-6; d_call: -; v_call: TRBV5-6; cdr3_aa: CASSLTQGRDYNSPLHF
j_call: TRBJ2-7; d_call: TRBD2; v_call: TRBV3-1/TRBV3-2; cdr3_aa: CASSQDPPREDSYEQYF
j_call: TRBJ2-5; d_call: TRBD2; v_call: TRBV18; cdr3_aa: CASSPPGGGVQETQYF
j_call: TRBJ2-1; d_call: TRBD2; v_call: TRBV11-2; cdr3_aa: CASSSGLAGVPEQFF
j_call: TRBJ2-5; d_call: TRBD1; v_call: TRBV5-4; cdr3_aa: CASRLDPVRGPETQYF
j_call: TRBJ1-2; d_call: TRBD1; v_call: TRBV2; cdr3_aa: CASRALSQGALGYTF
j_call: TRBJ1-5; d_call: -; v_call: TRBV27; cdr3_aa: CASSLSQGTNQPQHF
j_call: TRBJ2-7; d_call: -; v_call: TRBV7-9; cdr3_aa: CASSPGAPEQYF
j_call: TRBJ2-5; d_call: -; v_call: TRBV5-1; cdr3_aa: CASSLFQGQWETQYF
j_call: TRBJ1-5; d_call: TRBD1; v_call: TRBV19; cdr3_aa: CASSIYGTDSNQPQHF
j_call: TRBJ1-6; d_call: TRBD1; v_call: TRBV6-5; cdr3_aa: CASTVTGVGSPLHF
j_call: TRBJ2-2; d_call: -; v_call: TRBV9; cdr3_aa: CASSVRYTGELFF
j_call: TRBJ2-1; d_call: -; v_call: TRBV4-1; cdr3_aa: CASSRLDYTEQFF
j_call: TRBJ2-1; d_call: -; v_call: TRBV5-4; cdr3_aa: CASSRRGEDEQFF
j_call: TRBJ1-6; d_call: TRBD1; v_call: TRBV27; cdr3_aa: CASSLRGQGRSPLHF
j_call: TRBJ1-1; d_call: -; v_call: TRBV5-1; cdr3_aa: CASSLGQASTEAFF
j_call: TRBJ2-1; d_call: -; v_call: TRBV5-1; cdr3_aa: CASSLGSSYNEQFF
j_call: TRBJ1-2; d_call: -; v_call: TRBV5-6; cdr3_aa: CASSLGYSYGYTF
j_call: TRBJ2-1; d_call: -; v_call: TRBV19; cdr3_aa: CASSPADSSYNEQFF
j_call: TRBJ2-5; d_call: -; v_call: TRBV7-3; cdr3_aa: CASSSLGGAHQETQYF
j_call: TRBJ2-7; d_call: -; v_call: TRBV5-3; cdr3_aa: CARSSDSLAYEQYF
j_call: TRBJ2-3; d_call: TRBD2; v_call: TRBV7-9; cdr3_aa: CASSYDGLAVDTQYF
j_call: TRBJ2-2; d_call: -; v_call: TRBV4-2; cdr3_aa: CASSQAVKTGELFF
j_call: TRBJ1-1; d_call: TRBD1; v_call: TRBV18; cdr3_aa: CASSPFDRGTEAFF
j_call: TRBJ2-1; d_call: TRBD2; v_call: TRBV3-1/TRBV3-2; cdr3_aa: CASSQDIAGVNEQFF